One sample yielded the 30 T cell receptor beta chains listed below, sequenced in a study of T-cell reconstitution after alpha-beta-depleted transplantation in children. During its preparation, the TCRbeta library received unique molecular identifiers. TCRdb reanalysed the PCR reads using MiXCR and keeps one entry per CDR3 protein. This table has fewer than 550,000 distinct CDR3 sequences, over 10% appearing once. The sample in question was PBMCs, mostly from graft donor cells, obtained 180 days after TCRalphabeta/CD19-depleted stem cell transplant. The receptors here all came from a female patient between 2 and 15 years old who had a stem cell transplant for aplastic anemia, so the T cells may come from the graft donor.

This clonotype has at least ten counts. This chain uses TRBV5-5 with TRBJ2-5; D assignment may be TRBD1 or TRBD2 (7 bases each). Trimming left V 4 bases short and J 4 bases short, with 26 bases between. The CDR3 has 18 amino acids. Germline V gene lookup returns CDR1 SGHKS and CDR2 YYEKEE (reference sequence). Written as DNA, the CDR3 is TGTGCCAGCAGCCCTCGACAGGGACTGGCGGGAGTTGGAGAGACCCAGTACTTC. Translating it yields CASSPRQGLAGVGETQYF.

CDR3 loop: CSARDTGYRLAKNIQYF. In DNA form, the CDR3 reads TGCAGTGCTAGAGATACAGGGTACCGATTAGCCAAAAACATTCAGTACTTC. This chain uses TRBV20-1 with TRBJ2-4; D perhaps matches TRBD1 (6 bases). V dropped 0 bases and J dropped 0 bases, with 15 bases sitting between them. CDR1 is DFQATT and CDR2 is SNEGSKA in the germline V gene (reference sequence). The length of the CDR3 is 17 residues.

This clonotype occurred many times. This rearrangement joins TRBV5-1 to TRBJ2-2, with D possibly TRBD2 on 6 matching bases. This CDR3 is 15 amino acids long. Germline V gene lookup returns CDR1 SGHRS and CDR2 YFSETQ. Trimming removed 4 bases from V and 6 bases from J, with 16 bases in between. The DNA of the CDR3 is TGCGCCAGCAGCCAAGGAATAGCGGCGGCCGGGGAGCTGTTTTTT. It is translated as CASSQGIAAAGELFF.

This chain links TRBV21-1 with TRBJ1-5; the table's D gene call, TRBD1, was not cross checked with the DNA. TRBV21-1 is a listed pseudogene. The CDR3 consists of 14 residues. The CDR3 sequence is CASSKVGGFQPQHF. In DNA form, the CDR3 reads TGTGCCAGCAGCAAAGTCGGGGGGTTCCAGCCCCAGCATTTT.

This clonotype turned up a few times. This sequence joins TRBV2 and TRBJ1-2; maybe TRBD1 (5 bases). The CDR3 is 14 residues long. CDR1 and CDR2 from the germline V gene are SNHLY and FYNNEI. The V and J ends lost 7 bases and 4 bases respectively, with 16 bases between them. CDR3 DNA sequence: TGTGCCAGCATCCATGGGACGGAGCTCTATGGCTACACCTTC. It is translated as CASIHGTELYGYTF.

This clonotype was detected only a few times. This chain joins TRBV10-3 and TRBJ2-4, with a weak D call TRBD1 (5 bases). V lost 4 bases to trimming and J lost 4 bases, with 11 bases between them. The length of the CDR3 is 14 residues. Germline CDR1 and CDR2: ENHRY and SYGVKD. The CDR3 loop reads CAISGPQEKNIQYF. In DNA form, the CDR3 reads TGTGCCATCAGTGGCCCACAGGAGAAAAACATTCAGTACTTC.

J is TRBJ2-3 and V is TRBV4-3; no definite D call. CDR1 is LGHNA and CDR2 is YSLEER in the germline V gene. The CDR3 is 15 residues long. Trimming cost V 0 bases and J 5 bases, with 12 bases left between them. CDR3 nucleotides: TGCGCCAGCAGCCAAGATGAGGTAGTTAAAGATACGCAGTATTTT. Its protein is CASSQDEVVKDTQYF.

The chain carries TRBV7-2 and TRBJ1-1, with D possibly matching TRBD1 (6 bases). The germline V and J ends were trimmed by 3 bases and 4 bases, with 15 bases remaining between them. The CDR3 is made up of 15 amino acids. Germline CDR1 reads SGHTA; CDR2 reads FQGNSA. The CDR3 here is CASSFLRDRPTEAFF. For the CDR3, the DNA is TGTGCCAGCAGCTTTCTACGAGACAGGCCCACTGAAGCTTTCTTT.

The chain employs TRBV4-3 and TRBJ2-7; TRBD2 is a possible D gene (6 bases). The CDR3 totals 14 residues. Per germline, CDR1 LGHNA and CDR2 YSLEER. With 4 bases removed from V and 0 bases from J, the gap between germline ends came to 10 bases. CDR3: CASSPRSGSYEQYF. CDR3 DNA: TGCGCCAGCAGCCCCCGTAGCGGCTCCTACGAGCAGTACTTC.

This clonotype came up a few times. This sequence joins TRBV4-2 and TRBJ2-1; tentative D call: TRBD1 (6 bases). With 6 bases removed from V and 9 bases from J, the gap between germline ends came to 27 bases. The CDR3 covers 17 residues. Germline CDR1 and CDR2: LGHNA and YNFKEQ. The CDR3 here is CASSQKEWGPLPGEQFF. CDR3 nucleotide sequence: TGTGCCAGCAGTCAAAAGGAGTGGGGGCCGTTACCGGGTGAGCAGTTCTTC.

There are many counts of this clonotype. This chain joins TRBV20-1 and TRBJ2-1, with 8 bases matching TRBD2. The germline CDR1 and CDR2 sequences are DFQATT and SNEGSKA (reference sequence). The CDR3 has 12 amino acids. With V trimmed by 4 bases and J by 10 bases, 6 bases remained unmatched. DNA for the CDR3: TGCAGTGCTACGGGAGGGCCGAGGGAGCAGTTCTTC. Translation: CSATGGPREQFF.

This clonotype was observed a handful of times. This CDR3 reads CASSFRSSGGNSYNEQFF. The CDR3 nucleotides are TGTGCCAGCAGCTTTAGGTCGTCGGGAGGAAACTCCTACAATGAGCAGTTCTTC. The chain links TRBV7-6 to TRBJ2-1; the match to TRBD2 covers 7 bases. Per germline, CDR1 SGHVS and CDR2 FNYEAQ. V was clipped by 3 bases and J by 0 bases; unmatched bases: 11. The CDR3 spans 18 residues.

This clonotype showed up just a few times. The chain links TRBV7-2 to TRBJ2-7, with TRBD2 matching over 9 bases. The CDR3 has 16 amino acids. CDR1 and CDR2 (germline): SGHTA, FQGNSA. The junction had 9 bases not matched to a gene; V was cut back by 0 bases and J by 6 bases. CDR3: CASSLATSGRFREQYF. Written as DNA, the CDR3 is TGTGCCAGCAGCTTAGCGACTAGCGGACGGTTCCGCGAGCAGTACTTC.

The chain combines TRBV20-1 with TRBJ2-1; 8 bases are shared with TRBD2. J lost 8 bases, V lost 1 base, and 4 bases had no gene match. Germline V gene data show CDR1 as DFQATT and CDR2 as SNEGSKA (reference sequence). CDR3 length: 13 residues. The CDR3 nucleotides are TGCAGTGCTAGAGTTCCTAGCGGGTATGAGCAGTTCTTC. Translated, it gives CSARVPSGYEQFF.

This clonotype was seen many times. CDR3 loop: CASSQLGDGNTIYF. The DNA for the CDR3 is TGCGCCAGCAGCCAGTTGGGTGACGGAAACACCATATATTTT. This sequence joins TRBV4-3 and TRBJ1-3; D not certain. The germline V gene has CDR1 LGHNA and CDR2 YSLEER. Trimming removed 3 bases at V and 4 bases at J, with 10 bases between. The CDR3 contains 14 residues.

This clonotype showed up just a few times. The J gene is TRBJ2-5, the V gene TRBV20-1; 7 bases agree with TRBD2. V shed 0 bases and J 4 bases; nucleotides not matched to a gene: 2. Per the germline V gene, CDR1 is DFQATT and CDR2 is SNEGSKA (reference sequence). This CDR3 has 13 amino acids. Written as DNA, the CDR3 is TGCAGTGCTAGAGAGCCGGGGGGAGAGACCCAGTACTTC. Its translation is CSAREPGGETQYF.

In its sample, this clonotype was seen a few times. The chain employs TRBV7-3 and TRBJ2-6; 7 bases fit TRBD1. Looked up from germline, CDR1 is SGHTA and CDR2 is FQGTGA. The CDR3 contains 15 residues. After removal of 5 bases from V and 2 bases from J, the junction contained 3 bases not matched to a gene. DNA of the CDR3: TGTGCCAGCAGCAAAAGGGGGCCTGGGGCCAACGTCCTGACTTTC. It is translated as CASSKRGPGANVLTF.

This clonotype was observed at least ten times. The chain has TRBV12-3 or TRBV12-4 and TRBJ2-7; 10 bases match TRBD2. V lost 3 bases, J lost 11 bases, and 7 bases stayed unmatched. CDR3 size: 13 residues. The CDR3: CASSFAGTSEKYF. The DNA for the CDR3 is TGTGCCAGCAGTTTCGCCGGGACTAGCGAAAAGTACTTC.

In this sample, this clonotype turned up many times. The chain employs TRBV6-5 and TRBJ2-5, with TRBD1 matching over 9 bases. From germline, CDR1 is MNHEY and CDR2 SVGAGI. There are 16 residues in the CDR3. With V trimmed by 4 bases and J by 1 base, 7 bases remained unmatched. CDR3 DNA: TGTGCCAGCAGTTCCCCGGGACAGGGTTCCCAAGAGACCCAGTACTTC. It specifies CASSSPGQGSQETQYF.

This clonotype was recorded a few times. Here the CDR3 reads CASSQSGNTDTQYF. The CDR3 coding sequence is TGTGCCAGCAGTCAATCCGGGAACACAGATACGCAGTATTTT. The V call is TRBV6-1, the J call TRBJ2-3; perhaps TRBD2 as D (5 bases). V dropped 5 bases and J dropped 2 bases, with 11 bases sitting between them. The CDR3 consists of 14 residues. Germline V gene data show CDR1 as MNHNS and CDR2 as SASEGT.

The chain uses TRBV20-1 and TRBJ1-2; D is perhaps TRBD1 (6 bases). The CDR3 is 15 amino acids. Deletions cut 3 bases from V and 4 bases from J, with 18 bases between. The germline gives CDR1 DFQATT, CDR2 SNEGSKA (reference sequence). CDR3 bases: TGCAGTGCTAGGCCTGCCAGGGGCCGACCCTATGGCTACACCTTC. It specifies CSARPARGRPYGYTF.

This clonotype was observed at least ten times. The rearrangement joins TRBV18 to TRBJ1-5; D remains unclear. The CDR3 extends over 13 amino acids. Germline V gives CDR1 KGHSH, CDR2 LQKENI. V gave up 2 bases and J gave up 1 base, with 3 bases separating them. Here the CDR3 reads CASSPGSNQPQHF. For the CDR3, the DNA is TGTGCCAGCTCACCAGGGAGCAATCAGCCCCAGCATTTT.

The rearrangement links TRBV5-6 to TRBJ1-5; D not certain. Germline CDR1 reads SGHDT; CDR2 reads YYEEEE. Trimming stripped 4 bases from V and 0 bases from J, with 8 bases between. The CDR3 consists of 14 residues. Written as DNA, the CDR3 is TGTGCCAGCAGCCGGAAATATAGCAATCAGCCCCAGCATTTT. Its translation: CASSRKYSNQPQHF.

In its sample, this clonotype was seen a few times. The chain couples TRBV7-2 to TRBJ2-4, with D unresolved. The CDR3 runs to 14 residues. The ends were cut back, 3 bases at V and 0 bases at J, with 6 bases in the middle. Germline V gives CDR1 SGHTA, CDR2 FQGNSA. The chain's CDR3 is CASSFRVAKNIQYF. CDR3 coding DNA: TGTGCCAGCAGCTTTCGGGTAGCCAAAAACATTCAGTACTTC.

The chain has TRBV7-8 and TRBJ2-3; possibly TRBD2 for D (6 bases). The V end lost 5 bases, the J end lost 9 bases, and 21 bases lay between the germline ends. CDR3 length: 15 amino acids. In germline, CDR1 is SGHVS, CDR2 FQNEAQ. CDR3 DNA sequence: TGTGCCAGCAGCCACTACCGGGAGTCTTCGCCCACGCAGTATTTT. Translation gives CASSHYRESSPTQYF. Full variable domain (missing parts from reference TRBV7-8 and TRBJ2-3): GAGVSQSPRYKVAKRGQDVALRCDPISGHVSLFWYQQALGQGPEFLTYFQNEAQLDKSGLPSDRFFAERPEGSVSTLKIQRTQQEDSAVYLCASSHYRESSPTQYFGPGTRLTVL.

This clonotype was picked up a small number of times. V usage is TRBV29-1 and J usage is TRBJ2-7; 10 nucleotides align to TRBD1. V lost 3 bases and J lost 1; bases outside the gene matches: 18. Per germline, CDR1 SQVTM and CDR2 ANQGSEA. The CDR3 has 19 residues. This CDR3 reads CSVEVGLTGGSPASYEQYF. CDR3 nucleotides: TGCAGCGTTGAGGTGGGCCTGACAGGGGGCTCCCCCGCGTCCTACGAGCAGTACTTC.

V usage is TRBV12-3 or TRBV12-4 and J usage is TRBJ1-2; D remains unclear. The CDR3 length is 11 residues. The V gene lost 7 bases and the J gene lost 7 bases, with 10 bases spanning the gap. As DNA, the CDR3 is TGTGCCAGCACCTTGGGCCCTGGCTACACCTTC. Its translation is CASTLGPGYTF.

This rearrangement joins TRBV7-9 to TRBJ1-1, with D uncertain. With 5 bases removed from V and 0 bases from J, the gap between germline ends came to 16 bases. Germline V gene sequence: CDR1 SEHNR, CDR2 FQNEAQ (reference sequence). The CDR3 is 16 residues long. CDR3 region: CASSPSLAIMNTEAFF. DNA for the CDR3: TGTGCCAGCAGCCCAAGCTTGGCGATCATGAACACTGAAGCTTTCTTT.

V and J are TRBV5-1 and TRBJ2-7; D is uncertain. Germline lookup yields CDR1 SGHRS and CDR2 YFSETQ. V was clipped by 0 bases and J by 6 bases, with 13 bases between them. The CDR3 contains 14 residues. The CDR3 DNA sequence: TGCGCCAGCAGCTTGGCCTCAGACCCGTTCGAGCAGTACTTC. It yields the protein CASSLASDPFEQYF.

The gene calls are TRBV7-2 and TRBJ1-4; a possible D gene is TRBD1 (5 bases). Germline CDR1 reads SGHTA; CDR2 reads FQGNSA. The CDR3 length is 17 residues. Trimming stripped 5 bases from V and 4 bases from J, with 20 bases between. The CDR3 reads CASSPRPPGEVNEKLFF. The CDR3 coding sequence is TGTGCCAGCAGCCCACGCCCTCCGGGGGAGGTTAATGAAAAACTGTTTTTT.